This TCR beta chain was profiled in a study of shared clonotypes between healthy human individuals. Study-level results: The genetic and exposure-history diversity represented was limited by few donors.

As for this clone: Its antigen is as yet unknown. This same CDR3 is encoded by further DNA sequences in the sample.

CD45RO-negative cells were positively selected for CCR7, leaving out terminally differentiated effector memory CD45RA+ cells. Several immunoSEQ plates received, in even portions, the genomic DNA of each subset. Approximately 220 ng DNA, tens of thousands of T cell genomes, went into each sorted-subset replicate PCR. TCRdb keeps only in-frame clones here, not all; method: immunoSEQ multiplex PCR. The sample has roughly 770,000 clones, 96% seen once. Sequencing input: naive CD8+ T cells sorted from blood. This TCR derives from a man aged 25-45 years in good health.

The CDR3 bases are TGTGCCAGCAGCCTCGCCTCCTACAATGAGCAGTTCTTC. This translates into CASSLASYNEQFF. The V and J genes are TRBV7-2 and TRBJ2-1; no firm D call. Germline V gene data show CDR1 as SGHTA and CDR2 as FQGNSA. V gave up 5 bases and J gave up 0 bases, with 5 bases separating them. The CDR3 length is 13 residues.